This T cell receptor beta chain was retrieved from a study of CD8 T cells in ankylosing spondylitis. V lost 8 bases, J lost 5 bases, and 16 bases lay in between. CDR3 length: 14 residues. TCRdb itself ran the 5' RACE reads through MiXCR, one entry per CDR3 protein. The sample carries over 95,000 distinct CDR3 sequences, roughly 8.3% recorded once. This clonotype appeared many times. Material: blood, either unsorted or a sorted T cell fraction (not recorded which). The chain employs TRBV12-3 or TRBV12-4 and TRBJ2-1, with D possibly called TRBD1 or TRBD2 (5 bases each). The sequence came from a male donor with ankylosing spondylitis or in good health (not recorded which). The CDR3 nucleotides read TGTGCCAGCGGGCGTAAGGGACGAGACAATGAGCAGTTCTTC. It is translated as CASGRKGRDNEQFF.